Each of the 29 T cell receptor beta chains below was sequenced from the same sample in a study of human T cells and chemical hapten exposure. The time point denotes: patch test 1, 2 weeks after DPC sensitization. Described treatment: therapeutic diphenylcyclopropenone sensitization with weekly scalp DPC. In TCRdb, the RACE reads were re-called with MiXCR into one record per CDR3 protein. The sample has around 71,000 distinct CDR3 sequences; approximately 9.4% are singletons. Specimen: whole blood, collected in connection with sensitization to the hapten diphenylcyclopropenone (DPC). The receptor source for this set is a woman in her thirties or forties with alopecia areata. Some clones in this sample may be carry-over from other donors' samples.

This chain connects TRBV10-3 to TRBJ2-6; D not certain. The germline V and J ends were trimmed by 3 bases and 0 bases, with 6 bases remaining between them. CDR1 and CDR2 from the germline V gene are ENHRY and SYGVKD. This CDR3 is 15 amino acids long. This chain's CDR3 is CAISEQISGANVLTF. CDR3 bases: TGTGCCATCAGTGAACAAATCTCTGGGGCCAACGTCCTGACTTTC.

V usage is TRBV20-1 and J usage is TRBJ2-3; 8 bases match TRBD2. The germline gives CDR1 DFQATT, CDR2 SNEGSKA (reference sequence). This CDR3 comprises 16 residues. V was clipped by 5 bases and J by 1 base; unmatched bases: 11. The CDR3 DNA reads TGCAGTGCTCCCGTCGGTTGGCGGGGGGGCACAGATACGCAGTATTTT. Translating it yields CSAPVGWRGGTDTQYF.

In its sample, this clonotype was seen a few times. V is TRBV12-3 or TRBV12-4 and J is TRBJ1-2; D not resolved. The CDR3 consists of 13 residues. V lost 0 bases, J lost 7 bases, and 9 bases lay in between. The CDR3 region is CASSLAEWGGYTF. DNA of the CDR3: TGTGCCAGCAGTTTAGCCGAGTGGGGTGGCTACACCTTC.

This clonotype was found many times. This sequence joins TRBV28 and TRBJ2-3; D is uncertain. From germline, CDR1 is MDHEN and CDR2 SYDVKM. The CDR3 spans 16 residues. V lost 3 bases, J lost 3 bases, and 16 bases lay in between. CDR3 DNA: TGTGCCAGCAGTTTCCCGGGCCTCTTACCGACAGATACGCAGTATTTT. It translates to CASSFPGLLPTDTQYF.

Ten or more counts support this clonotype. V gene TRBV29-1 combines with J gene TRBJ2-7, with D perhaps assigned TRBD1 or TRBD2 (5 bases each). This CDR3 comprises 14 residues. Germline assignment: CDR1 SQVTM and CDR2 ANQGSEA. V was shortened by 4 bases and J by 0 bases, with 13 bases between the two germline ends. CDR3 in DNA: TGCAGCGTTGTTGCCGGGGACCCCTCCTACGAGCAGTACTTC. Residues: CSVVAGDPSYEQYF.

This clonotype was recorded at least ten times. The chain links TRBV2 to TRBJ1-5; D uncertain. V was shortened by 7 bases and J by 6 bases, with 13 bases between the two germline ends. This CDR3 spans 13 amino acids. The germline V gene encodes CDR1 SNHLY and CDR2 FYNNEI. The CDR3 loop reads CASKNSFLQPQHF. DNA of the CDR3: TGTGCCAGCAAGAACAGCTTTCTTCAGCCCCAGCATTTT.

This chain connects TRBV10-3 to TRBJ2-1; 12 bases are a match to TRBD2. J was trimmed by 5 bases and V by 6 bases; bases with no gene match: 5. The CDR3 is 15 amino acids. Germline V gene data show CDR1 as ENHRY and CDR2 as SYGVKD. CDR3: CAIRLLAGGNNEQFF. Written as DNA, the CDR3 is TGTGCCATCAGATTACTAGCGGGGGGAAACAATGAGCAGTTCTTC.

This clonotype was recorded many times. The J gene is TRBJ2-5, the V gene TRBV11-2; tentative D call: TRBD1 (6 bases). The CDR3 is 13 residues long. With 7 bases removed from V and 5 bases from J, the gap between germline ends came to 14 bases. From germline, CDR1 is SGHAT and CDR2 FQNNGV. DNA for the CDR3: TGTGCCAGCATCCTGAACAGGGCCGAGACCCAGTACTTC. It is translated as CASILNRAETQYF.

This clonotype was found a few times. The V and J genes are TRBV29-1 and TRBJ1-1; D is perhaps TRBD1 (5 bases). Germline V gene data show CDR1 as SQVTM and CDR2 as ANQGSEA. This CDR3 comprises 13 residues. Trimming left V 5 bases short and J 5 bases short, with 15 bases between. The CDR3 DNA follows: TGCAGCGTTACCGACCTAAGGGGAACTGAAGCTTTCTTT. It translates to CSVTDLRGTEAFF.

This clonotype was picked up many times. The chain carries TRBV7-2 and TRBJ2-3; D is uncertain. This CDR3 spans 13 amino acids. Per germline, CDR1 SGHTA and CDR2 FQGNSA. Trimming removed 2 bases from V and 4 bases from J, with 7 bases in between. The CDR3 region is CASSLLIADTQYF. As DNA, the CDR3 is TGTGCCAGCAGCTTACTTATAGCAGATACGCAGTATTTT.

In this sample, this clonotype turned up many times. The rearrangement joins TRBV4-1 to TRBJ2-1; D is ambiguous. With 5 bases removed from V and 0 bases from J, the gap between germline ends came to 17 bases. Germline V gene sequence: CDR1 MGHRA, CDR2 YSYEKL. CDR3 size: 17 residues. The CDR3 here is CASSTIDLGFSYNEQFF. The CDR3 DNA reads TGCGCCAGCAGCACCATAGATTTGGGGTTCTCCTACAATGAGCAGTTCTTC.

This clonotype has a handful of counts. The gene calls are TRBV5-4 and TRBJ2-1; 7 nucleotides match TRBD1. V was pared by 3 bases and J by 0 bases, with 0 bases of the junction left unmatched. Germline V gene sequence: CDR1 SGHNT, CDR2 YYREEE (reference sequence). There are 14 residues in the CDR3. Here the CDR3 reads CASSWDSSYNEQFF. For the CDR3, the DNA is TGTGCCAGCAGCTGGGACAGCTCCTACAATGAGCAGTTCTTC.

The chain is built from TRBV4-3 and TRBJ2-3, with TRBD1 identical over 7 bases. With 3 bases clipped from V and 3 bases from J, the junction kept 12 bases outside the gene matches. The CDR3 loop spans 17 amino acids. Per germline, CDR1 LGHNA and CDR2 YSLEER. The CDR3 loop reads CASSQQTQGWKTDTQYF. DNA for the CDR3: TGCGCCAGCAGCCAGCAGACACAGGGGTGGAAAACAGATACGCAGTATTTT.

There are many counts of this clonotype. For the CDR3, the DNA is TGTGCCAGCAGCTTAGTCCATCGTCGGGGGGCGAACACTGAAGCTTTCTTT. This translates into CASSLVHRRGANTEAFF. The chain couples TRBV11-2 to TRBJ1-1; possibly TRBD1 for D (6 bases). The CDR3 runs to 17 residues. Trimming cost V 1 base and J 1 base, with 16 bases left between them. The germline V gene encodes CDR1 SGHAT and CDR2 FQNNGV.

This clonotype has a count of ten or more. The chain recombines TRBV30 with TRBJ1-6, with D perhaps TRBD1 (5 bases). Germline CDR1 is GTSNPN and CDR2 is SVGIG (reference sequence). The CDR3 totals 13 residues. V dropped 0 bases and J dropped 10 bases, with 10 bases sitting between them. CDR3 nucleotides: TGTGCCTGGAGTGTGGGGGGTCGCTCACCCCTCCACTTT. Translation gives CAWSVGGRSPLHF.

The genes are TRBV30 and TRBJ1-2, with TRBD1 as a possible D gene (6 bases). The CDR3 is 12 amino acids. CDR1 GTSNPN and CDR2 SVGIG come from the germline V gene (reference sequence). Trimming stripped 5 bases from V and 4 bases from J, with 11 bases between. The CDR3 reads CAWGQTRYGYTF. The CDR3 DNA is TGTGCCTGGGGACAGACTCGCTATGGCTACACCTTC.

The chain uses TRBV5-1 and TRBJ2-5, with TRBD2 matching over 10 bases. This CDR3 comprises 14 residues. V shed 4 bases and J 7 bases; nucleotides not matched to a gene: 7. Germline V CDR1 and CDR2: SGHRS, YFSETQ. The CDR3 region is CASSTLAGESTQYF. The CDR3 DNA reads TGCGCCAGCAGCACCCTAGCGGGGGAATCGACCCAGTACTTC.

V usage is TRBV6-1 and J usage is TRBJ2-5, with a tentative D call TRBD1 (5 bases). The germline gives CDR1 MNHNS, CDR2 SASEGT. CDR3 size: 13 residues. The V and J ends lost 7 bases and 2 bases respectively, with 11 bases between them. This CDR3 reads CASTRAGQETQYF. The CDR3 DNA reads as TGTGCCAGCACCAGGGCAGGGCAAGAGACCCAGTACTTC.

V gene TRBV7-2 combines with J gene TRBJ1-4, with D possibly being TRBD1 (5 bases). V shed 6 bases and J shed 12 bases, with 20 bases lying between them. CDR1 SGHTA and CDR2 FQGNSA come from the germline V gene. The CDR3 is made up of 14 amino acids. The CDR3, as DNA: TGTGCCAGCAGTCCCGACCGCACCAGGGAGGAACTGTTTTTT. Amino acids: CASSPDRTREELFF.

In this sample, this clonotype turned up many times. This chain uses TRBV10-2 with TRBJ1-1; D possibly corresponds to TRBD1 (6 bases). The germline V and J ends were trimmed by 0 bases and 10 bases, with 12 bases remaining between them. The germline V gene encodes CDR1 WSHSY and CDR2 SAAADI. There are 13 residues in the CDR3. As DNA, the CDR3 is TGCGCCAGCAGTGAGTCTCAGGGGCTGGTAGCTTTCTTT. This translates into CASSESQGLVAFF.

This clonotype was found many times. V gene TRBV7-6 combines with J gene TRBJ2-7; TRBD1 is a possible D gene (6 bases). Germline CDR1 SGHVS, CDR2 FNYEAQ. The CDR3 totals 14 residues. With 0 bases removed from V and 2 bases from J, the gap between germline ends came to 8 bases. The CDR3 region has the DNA TGTGCCAGCAGCTTAGCGGGGGCTGCCTACGAGCAGTACTTC. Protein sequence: CASSLAGAAYEQYF. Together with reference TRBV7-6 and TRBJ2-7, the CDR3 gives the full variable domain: GAGVSQSPRYKVTKRGQDVALRCDPISGHVSLYWYRQALGQGPEFLTYFNYEAQQDKSGLPNDRFSAERPEGSISTLTIQRTEQRDSAMYRCASSLAGAAYEQYFGPGTRLTVT.

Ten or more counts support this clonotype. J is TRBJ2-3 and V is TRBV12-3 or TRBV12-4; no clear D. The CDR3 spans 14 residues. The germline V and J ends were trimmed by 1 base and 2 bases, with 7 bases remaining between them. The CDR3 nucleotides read TGTGCCAGCAGTTTAGGGGCCTTCACAGATACGCAGTATTTT. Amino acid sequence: CASSLGAFTDTQYF.

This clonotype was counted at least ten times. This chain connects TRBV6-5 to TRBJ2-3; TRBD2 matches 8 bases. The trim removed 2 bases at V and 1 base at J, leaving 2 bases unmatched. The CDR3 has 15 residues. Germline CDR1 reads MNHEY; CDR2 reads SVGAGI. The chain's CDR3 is CASSYGAGGTDTQYF. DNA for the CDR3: TGTGCCAGCAGTTACGGAGCGGGGGGCACAGATACGCAGTATTTT.

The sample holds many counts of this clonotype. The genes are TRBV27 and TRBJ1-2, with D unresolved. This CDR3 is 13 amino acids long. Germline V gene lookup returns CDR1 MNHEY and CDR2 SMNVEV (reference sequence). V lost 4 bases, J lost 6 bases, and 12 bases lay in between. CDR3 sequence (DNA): TGTGCCAGCAGTTCTTCACCGGCGGATGGCTACACCTTC. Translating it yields CASSSSPADGYTF.

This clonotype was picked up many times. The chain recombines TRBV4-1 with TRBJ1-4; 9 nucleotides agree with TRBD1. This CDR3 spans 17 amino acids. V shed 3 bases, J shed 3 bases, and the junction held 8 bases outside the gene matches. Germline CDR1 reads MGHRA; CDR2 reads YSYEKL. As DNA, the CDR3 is TGCGCCAGCAGCCAGCACAGGGGGCGCGGAGCTAATGAAAAACTGTTTTTT. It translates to CASSQHRGRGANEKLFF.

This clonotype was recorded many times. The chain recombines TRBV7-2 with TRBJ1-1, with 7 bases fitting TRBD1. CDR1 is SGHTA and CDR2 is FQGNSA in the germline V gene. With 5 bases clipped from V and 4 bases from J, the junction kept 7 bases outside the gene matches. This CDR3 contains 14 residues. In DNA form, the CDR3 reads TGTGCCAGCAGCACCCAACCAGGGGGCACTGAAGCTTTCTTT. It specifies CASSTQPGGTEAFF.

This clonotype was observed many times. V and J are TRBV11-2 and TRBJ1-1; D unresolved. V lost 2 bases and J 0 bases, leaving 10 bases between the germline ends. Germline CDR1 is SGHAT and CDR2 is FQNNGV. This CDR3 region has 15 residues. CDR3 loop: CASSLPPMLNTEAFF. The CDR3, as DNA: TGTGCCAGCAGCTTACCACCGATGTTGAACACTGAAGCTTTCTTT.

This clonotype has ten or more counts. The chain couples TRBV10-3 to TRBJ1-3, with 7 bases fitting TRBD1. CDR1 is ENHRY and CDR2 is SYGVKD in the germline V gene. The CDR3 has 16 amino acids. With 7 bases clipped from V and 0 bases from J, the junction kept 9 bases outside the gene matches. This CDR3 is CAINSRDSNSGNTIYF. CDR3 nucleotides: TGTGCCATCAACTCGAGGGACAGTAACTCTGGAAACACCATATATTTT.

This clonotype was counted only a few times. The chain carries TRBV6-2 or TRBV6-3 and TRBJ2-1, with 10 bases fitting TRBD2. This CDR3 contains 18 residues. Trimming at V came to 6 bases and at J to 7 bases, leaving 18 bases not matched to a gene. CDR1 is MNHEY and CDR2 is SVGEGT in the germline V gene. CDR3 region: CASRLPHQGLALRNEQFF. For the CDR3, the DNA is TGTGCCAGCAGACTCCCCCACCAGGGACTAGCGCTCCGTAATGAGCAGTTCTTC.